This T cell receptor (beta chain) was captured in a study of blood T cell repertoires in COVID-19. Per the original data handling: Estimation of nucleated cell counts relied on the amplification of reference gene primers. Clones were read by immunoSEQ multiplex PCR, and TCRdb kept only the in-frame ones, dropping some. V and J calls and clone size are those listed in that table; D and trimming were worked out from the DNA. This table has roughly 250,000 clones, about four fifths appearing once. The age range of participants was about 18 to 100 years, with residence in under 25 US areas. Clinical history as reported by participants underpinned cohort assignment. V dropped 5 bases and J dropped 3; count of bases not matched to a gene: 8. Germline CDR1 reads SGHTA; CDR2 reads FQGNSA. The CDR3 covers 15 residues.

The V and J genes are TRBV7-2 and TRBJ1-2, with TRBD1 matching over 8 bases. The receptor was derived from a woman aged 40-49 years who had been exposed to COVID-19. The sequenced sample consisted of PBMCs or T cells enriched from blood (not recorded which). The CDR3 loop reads CASSPGQGWDYGYTF. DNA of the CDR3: TGTGCCAGCAGCCCAGGACAGGGCTGGGACTATGGCTACACCTTC.